The present entry profiles one TCR beta chain with its context. This specimen belongs to a study of a mutant IDH1 vaccine in newly diagnosed glioma. Study summary: Treated individuals were around 60% male and roughly 38% female, averaging about 40 years of age. Pretreatment consisted of radiotherapy, temozolomide, or both, with most receiving both.

Using immunoSEQ multiplex PCR, the repertoire was profiled, and TCRdb retains in-frame clones only, with some absent. In the table there are about 24,000 clones, approximately 91% of which are singletons. CDR3 length equals 15 residues. CDR1 and CDR2 from the germline V gene are LNHDA and SQIVND (reference sequence). With 3 bases removed from V and 5 bases from J, the gap between germline ends came to 14 bases. The sample's time point: baseline, week 1 (first vaccination visit). This sample's treatment: pre-vaccination baseline after standard-of-care therapy. The chain uses TRBV19 and TRBJ1-5; tentatively, D is TRBD1 (6 bases). Source: PBMCs, taken from a glioma patient treated with radiotherapy, temozolomide or both. The TCR sequence derives from a man aged 30 to 45 with glioma. This CDR3 reads CASSMTKGGHQPQHF. The CDR3 DNA follows: TGTGCCAGTAGTATGACGAAGGGGGGCCATCAGCCCCAGCATTTT.